This TCR beta chain was identified during a study of T-cell reconstitution after alpha-beta-depleted transplantation in children. Study observations and caveats: After transplant, at about two months, alpha-beta T cells were reportedly derived from several hundred expanded graft clones. T-cell numbers and diversity, one year after transplant, stemmed largely from T cells that were newly produced.

A word on this clonotype: As yet, its antigen is unknown.

This sample's TCRbeta library carried unique molecular identifier barcodes. MiXCR, applied by TCRdb to the PCR reads, yields one record per CDR3 protein. The sample shows 300,000 to 350,000 distinct CDR3 sequences, roughly 25% of them seen only once. V lost 8 bases and J 8 bases, leaving 18 bases between the germline ends. CDR1 is SEHNR, CDR2 FQNEAQ, per germline (reference sequence). This CDR3 has 13 amino acids. Sequences were derived from PBMCs, mostly from graft donor cells, sampled 180 days after TCRalphabeta/CD19-depleted stem cell transplant. The chain joins TRBV7-9 to TRBJ1-1, with D uncertain. This clonotype originated in a male patient younger than 18 who had a stem cell transplant for acute lymphoblastic leukemia, so the T cells may come from the graft donor. The CDR3 region is CASFHPMGFEAFF. The CDR3 bases are TGTGCCAGCTTCCACCCCATGGGATTCGAAGCTTTCTTT. Together with reference TRBV7-9 and TRBJ1-1, the CDR3 gives the full variable domain: DTGVSQNPRHKITKRGQNVTFRCDPISEHNRLYWYRQTLGQGPEFLTYFQNEAQLEKSRLLSDRFSAERPKGSFSTLEIQRTEQGDSAMYLCASFHPMGFEAFFGQGTRLTVV.